The sequence of this TCR beta chain was determined in a study of blood T cell repertoires in COVID-19. The overall study: The analysed material was cDNA or gDNA that came from T cells, B-cell-depleted T cells, or PBMCs.

The CDR3 length is 16 residues. V shed 0 bases and J shed 0 bases, with 9 bases lying between them. Germline loops: CDR1 LGHNA, CDR2 YNFKEQ. TCRdb's table, derived via immunoSEQ multiplex PCR, lists solely in-frame clones and lacks some. The data contain 12,000 or so clones, more than 80% of them singletons. The sequence came from a human donor in a cohort sampled during active COVID-19. Sequencing was done on a sample of peripheral blood. The J gene is TRBJ1-5, the V gene TRBV4-2; D gene ambiguous. The CDR3 DNA follows: TGTGCCAGCAGCCAAGAGCCGGGGTATAGCAATCAGCCCCAGCATTTT. Protein: CASSQEPGYSNQPQHF.